Reported below is one T cell receptor beta chain. The authors' processing: From reference gene primer amplification, estimates of nucleated cell counts were derived. The protocol was immunoSEQ multiplex PCR, while the TCRdb copy is restricted to in-frame clones and leaves out a portion. That table gives V, J and clone size, and the DNA gave D and trimming. The sample lists about 99,000 clones, 87% occurring once. Germline V lookup: CDR1 MDHEN, CDR2 SYDVKM. The CDR3 totals 14 residues. The ends lost 8 bases at V and 7 bases at J; junction bases unmatched: 12. This sample was included in a study of blood T cell repertoires in COVID-19. At the level of the study: Samples came from the United States, Italy and Spain, spanning acute and convalescent COVID-19. PBMCs, B-cell-depleted T cells, or T cells provided the cDNA or gDNA that made up the material.

Source material: peripheral blood. V gene TRBV28 combines with J gene TRBJ1-2, with TRBD1 matching over 8 bases. The sequence was obtained from a man aged 45 to 65 with acute or convalescent COVID-19. The CDR3 loop reads CASDRGKNMGGYTF. In DNA form, the CDR3 reads TGTGCCAGCGACAGGGGAAAGAATATGGGTGGCTACACCTTC.